The next 14 T cell receptor beta chains were all read from a single sample in a study of T cell repertoires in cytomegalovirus infection. TCRdb independently ran MiXCR on the reads; one entry per CDR3 protein. The sample has about 700,000 distinct CDR3 sequences, roughly 33% seen once. Antigen specificity for these receptors is unknown. The specimen comprised cultured PBMCs, sampled from culture after CMV antigen stimulation. Receptor source: a human donor in good health (CMV status not recorded). Some clones in this sample may be carry-over from other donors' samples.

This clonotype was observed many times. The V gene is TRBV7-2, the J gene TRBJ1-1; D is unclear. V was trimmed by 1 base and J by 4 bases, leaving 4 bases between them. The CDR3 loop spans 12 amino acids. Germline V gene data show CDR1 as SGHTA and CDR2 as FQGNSA. The CDR3 sequence is CASSLGATEAFF. CDR3 nucleotides: TGTGCCAGCAGCTTAGGGGCCACTGAAGCTTTCTTT.

The chain combines TRBV5-1 with TRBJ2-5; D remains unclear. V was clipped by 0 bases and J by 1 base, with 7 bases between them. The V gene's germline CDR1 is SGHRS and CDR2 YFSETQ. This CDR3 contains 14 residues. CDR3 amino acids: CASSLGSAQETQYF. CDR3 sequence (DNA): TGCGCCAGCAGCTTGGGCAGCGCCCAAGAGACCCAGTACTTC.

At least ten counts were recorded for this clonotype. The chain recombines TRBV7-2 with TRBJ1-5; TRBD1 might be the D (6 bases). The CDR3 runs 18 residues. The V gene's germline CDR1 is SGHTA and CDR2 FQGNSA. V lost 1 base and J 7 bases, leaving 23 bases between the germline ends. The CDR3: CASSLGPGHDIGRQPQHF. CDR3 DNA sequence: TGTGCCAGCAGCTTAGGCCCGGGACACGATATTGGAAGGCAGCCCCAGCATTTT.

The chain uses TRBV4-1 and TRBJ2-1; the match to TRBD2 covers 9 bases. Germline V CDR1 and CDR2: MGHRA, YSYEKL. The V and J ends lost 2 bases and 7 bases, in that order; junction bases with no gene match: 6. The CDR3 is 15 amino acids. CDR3 loop: CASSQPSSGKNEQFF. CDR3 bases: TGCGCCAGCAGCCAACCCTCTAGCGGGAAAAATGAGCAGTTCTTC.

This clonotype has at least ten counts. The V and J genes are TRBV7-8 and TRBJ2-1; 10 positions match TRBD1. Trimming removed 5 bases from V and 9 bases from J; junction bases left unmatched: 16. CDR3 length: 17 residues. CDR1 and CDR2 from the germline V gene are SGHVS and FQNEAQ. CDR3: CASSNRQGAREGIEQFF. Here the CDR3 DNA reads TGTGCCAGCAGCAATAGACAGGGGGCTAGGGAAGGGATTGAGCAGTTCTTC.

The chain employs TRBV18 and TRBJ2-2, with a weak D call TRBD1 (6 bases). V lost 5 bases to trimming and J lost 6 bases, with 16 bases between them. The CDR3 contains 15 residues. Germline V lookup: CDR1 KGHSH, CDR2 LQKENI. The DNA for the CDR3 is TGTGCCAGCTCATGTGATCAGGGGAGCCCCGGGGAGCTGTTTTTT. It specifies CASSCDQGSPGELFF.

This clonotype has just a few counts. The V gene is TRBV6-6, the J gene TRBJ1-3; D is uncertain. CDR3 length: 16 residues. V lost 0 bases and J 0 bases, leaving 9 bases between the germline ends. Germline assignment: CDR1 MNHNY and CDR2 SVGAGI (reference sequence). The CDR3 loop is CASSYSIGVSGNTIYF. DNA for the CDR3: TGTGCCAGCAGTTACTCGATCGGGGTCTCTGGAAACACCATATATTTT.

The CDR3 is CSAPIGGSGPGELFF. CDR3 nucleotide sequence: TGCAGTGCTCCTATCGGCGGGAGCGGTCCCGGGGAGCTGTTTTTT. The chain employs TRBV20-1 and TRBJ2-2; 7 nucleotides line up with TRBD2. Germline assignment: CDR1 DFQATT and CDR2 SNEGSKA (reference sequence). Trimming took 5 bases from V and 6 from J; bases not matched to a gene: 12. The CDR3 runs 15 residues.

This clonotype appeared many times. The rearrangement links TRBV7-2 to TRBJ2-3; 9 bases fit TRBD2. Germline V gene lookup returns CDR1 SGHTA and CDR2 FQGNSA. V gave up 8 bases and J gave up 5 bases; unmatched junction bases: 14. This CDR3 comprises 16 residues. The CDR3 here is CASLKAGLAGIDTQYF. DNA for the CDR3: TGTGCCAGCTTAAAAGCGGGGCTAGCGGGGATAGATACGCAGTATTTT.

This clonotype has just a few counts. This chain links TRBV14 with TRBJ2-3, with D unclear. V shed 5 bases and J shed 4 bases, with 7 bases lying between them. CDR1 and CDR2 (germline): SGHDN, FVKESK. This CDR3 has 12 amino acids. CDR3 DNA sequence: TGTGCCAGCAGCAACGTAGCAGATACGCAGTATTTT. Translation gives CASSNVADTQYF.

V gene TRBV12-3 or TRBV12-4 combines with J gene TRBJ1-2, with TRBD1 as a possible D gene (6 bases). The V gene lost 6 bases and the J gene lost 6 bases, with 20 bases spanning the gap. The CDR3 has 15 amino acids. The CDR3 is CASRPSTGGRDGYTF. In DNA form, the CDR3 reads TGTGCCAGCAGACCCTCGACAGGCGGTAGAGATGGCTACACCTTC.

The rearrangement uses TRBV7-8 and TRBJ2-1; TRBD2 aligns across 9 bases. CDR3 length equals 16 residues. V lost 6 bases and J lost 8; bases outside the gene matches: 14. Germline lookup yields CDR1 SGHVS and CDR2 FQNEAQ. The CDR3 here is CASRYYSGTSFDEQFF. The DNA for the CDR3 is TGTGCCAGCAGATACTATTCCGGGACTAGCTTCGATGAGCAGTTCTTC. Full variable domain (rest looked up from reference TRBV7-8 and TRBJ2-1): GAGVSQSPRYKVAKRGQDVALRCDPISGHVSLFWYQQALGQGPEFLTYFQNEAQLDKSGLPSDRFFAERPEGSVSTLKIQRTQQEDSAVYLCASRYYSGTSFDEQFFGPGTRLTVL.

The chain is built from TRBV2 and TRBJ1-4; D is ambiguous. CDR3 size: 18 residues. Per germline, CDR1 SNHLY and CDR2 FYNNEI. Trimming took off 0 bases at V and 0 bases at J, with 14 bases between the two ends. CDR3 loop: CASSEARVSVPTNEKLFF. The DNA of the CDR3 is TGTGCCAGCAGTGAAGCGAGGGTCTCTGTGCCAACTAATGAAAAACTGTTTTTT.

This clonotype was seen a handful of times. This chain links TRBV7-2 with TRBJ2-3; TRBD2 agrees at 10 bases. V gave up 4 bases and J gave up 3 bases; unmatched junction bases: 4. The germline V gene has CDR1 SGHTA and CDR2 FQGNSA. The CDR3 has 15 amino acids. CDR3 sequence reads: CASSSTSGKTDTQYF. CDR3 coding DNA: TGTGCCAGCAGCTCAACTAGCGGGAAAACAGATACGCAGTATTTT.